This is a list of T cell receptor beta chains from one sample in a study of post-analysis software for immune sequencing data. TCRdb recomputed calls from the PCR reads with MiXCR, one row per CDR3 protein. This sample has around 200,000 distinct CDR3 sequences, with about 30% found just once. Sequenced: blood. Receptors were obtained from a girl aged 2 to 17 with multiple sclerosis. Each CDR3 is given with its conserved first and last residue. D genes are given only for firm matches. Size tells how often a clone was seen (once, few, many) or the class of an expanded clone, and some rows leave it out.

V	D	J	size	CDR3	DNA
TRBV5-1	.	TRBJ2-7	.	CASSERHGSSYEQYF	TGCGCCAGCAGCGAACGACATGGGAGCTCCTACGAGCAGTACTTC
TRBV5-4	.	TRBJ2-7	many	CASTPEGRAYEQYF	TGTGCCAGCACCCCGGAGGGTAGAGCCTACGAGCAGTACTTC
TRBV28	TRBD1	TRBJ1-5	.	CASSFRGRAQPQHF	TGTGCCAGCAGTTTTAGGGGGCGCGCTCAGCCCCAGCATTTT
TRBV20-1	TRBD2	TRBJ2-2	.	CSAPGLAGGTGELFF	TGCAGTGCTCCAGGACTAGCGGGGGGCACCGGGGAGCTGTTTTTT
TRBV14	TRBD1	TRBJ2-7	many	CASSQGITGGYDEQYF	TGTGCCAGCAGCCAAGGTATCACAGGGGGTTACGACGAGCAGTACTTC
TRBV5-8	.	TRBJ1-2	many	CASSLVGDYGYTF	TGTGCCAGCAGCTTGGTGGGGGATTATGGCTACACCTTC
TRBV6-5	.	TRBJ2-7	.	CASSYSRGALSYEQYF	TGTGCCAGCAGTTACTCACGGGGGGCCCTCTCCTACGAGCAGTACTTC
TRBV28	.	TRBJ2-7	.	CASSHDGREDYEQYF	TGTGCCAGCAGTCACGATGGGCGGGAAGACTACGAGCAGTACTTC
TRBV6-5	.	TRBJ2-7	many	CASSYSIAYEQYF	TGTGCCAGCAGTTACTCTATCGCCTACGAGCAGTACTTC
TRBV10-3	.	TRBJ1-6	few	CAITRDGNSPLHF	TGTGCCATCACAAGGGACGGCAATTCACCCCTCCACTTT
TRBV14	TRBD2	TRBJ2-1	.	CASSQRTSGIREQFF	TGTGCCAGCAGCCAACGGACTAGTGGGATTCGTGAGCAGTTCTTC
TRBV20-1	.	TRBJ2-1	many	CSASYPNNEQFF	TGCAGTGCTAGCTATCCTAACAATGAGCAGTTCTTC
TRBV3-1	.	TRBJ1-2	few	CASSQVTGIIYGYTF	TGTGCCAGCAGCCAAGTTACAGGGATTATCTATGGCTACACCTTC
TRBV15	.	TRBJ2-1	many	CATSRGLDGVSEQFF	TGTGCCACCAGCAGAGGTTTAGACGGAGTGAGTGAGCAGTTCTTC
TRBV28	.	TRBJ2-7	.	CASREGRGRECYEQYF	TGTGCCAGCAGGGAGGGTAGGGGCAGGGAATGTTACGAGCAGTACTTC
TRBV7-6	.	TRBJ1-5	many	CASSPAGNQPQHF	TGTGCCAGCAGCCCAGCGGGGAATCAGCCCCAGCATTTT
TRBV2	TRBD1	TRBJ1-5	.	CASSGTGYYQPQHF	TGTGCCAGCAGTGGGACAGGGTACTACCAGCCCCAGCATTTT
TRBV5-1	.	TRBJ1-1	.	CASSFQANTEAFF	TGCGCCAGCAGCTTTCAAGCTAACACTGAAGCTTTCTTT
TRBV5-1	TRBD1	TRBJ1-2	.	CASSQDREAGYTF	TGCGCCAGCAGCCAGGACAGGGAAGCTGGCTACACCTTC
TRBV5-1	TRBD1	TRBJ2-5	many	CASSSLTGKETQYF	TGCGCCAGCAGCTCGTTGACAGGGAAAGAGACCCAGTACTTC
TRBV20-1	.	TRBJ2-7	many	CSARRGLPKHTYEQYF	TGCAGTGCTAGAAGAGGACTACCGAAGCACACCTACGAGCAGTACTTC
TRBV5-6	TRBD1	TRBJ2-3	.	CASSALQGTDTQYF	TGTGCCAGCAGCGCGCTACAGGGGACAGATACGCAGTATTTT
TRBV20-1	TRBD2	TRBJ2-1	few	CSARDLAGGTPHEQFF	TGCAGTGCTAGAGACCTAGCGGGAGGAACCCCACATGAGCAGTTCTTC
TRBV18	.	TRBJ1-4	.	CASSPLPQINEKLFF	TGTGCCAGCTCACCACTCCCACAAATTAATGAAAAACTGTTTTTT
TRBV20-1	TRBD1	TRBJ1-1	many	CSARVRGTGDVRTEAFF	TGCAGTGCTAGAGTAAGGGGGACAGGGGACGTCAGGACTGAAGCTTTCTTT
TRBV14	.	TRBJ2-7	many	CASSQISRANRPYEQYF	TGTGCCAGCAGCCAAATAAGCCGGGCCAATAGGCCCTACGAGCAGTACTTC
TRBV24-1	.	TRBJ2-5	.	CATSDFSSQETQYF	TGTGCCACCAGTGATTTTTCCTCCCAAGAGACCCAGTACTTC
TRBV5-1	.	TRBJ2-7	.	CASHASGPYNEQYF	TGCGCCAGCCATGCCAGCGGCCCCTACAATGAGCAGTACTTC
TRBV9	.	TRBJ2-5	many	CASSVGTSSQETQYF	TGTGCCAGCAGCGTAGGTACTAGCTCGCAAGAGACCCAGTACTTC
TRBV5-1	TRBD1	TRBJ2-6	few	CASSSQGTGANVLTF	TGCGCCAGCAGCTCACAGGGGACAGGGGCCAACGTCCTGACTTTC
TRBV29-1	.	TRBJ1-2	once	CSSYPRGARGYTF	TGCAGCTCTTACCCTCGGGGGGCGCGAGGCTACACCTTC
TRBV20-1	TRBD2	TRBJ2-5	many	CSVPSGSARETQYF	TGCAGTGTACCTAGCGGGTCCGCTCGAGAGACCCAGTACTTC
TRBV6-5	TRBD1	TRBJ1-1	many	CASTRQGRLSNTEAFF	TGTGCCAGCACCAGACAGGGCCGGTTGTCGAACACTGAAGCTTTCTTT
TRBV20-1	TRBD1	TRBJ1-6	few	CSASGTGDNSPLHF	TGCAGTGCAAGCGGGACAGGGGACAATTCACCCCTCCACTTT
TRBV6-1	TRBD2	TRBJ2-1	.	CASSEGTSGSYEQFF	TGTGCCAGCAGTGAAGGGACTAGCGGCTCCTACGAGCAGTTCTTC
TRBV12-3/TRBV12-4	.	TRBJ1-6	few	CASSRKKTYNSPLHF	TGTGCCAGCAGTAGGAAGAAAACTTATAATTCACCCCTCCACTTT
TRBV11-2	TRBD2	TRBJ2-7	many	CASSLGLAGVYEQYF	TGTGCCAGCAGCTTAGGGCTAGCGGGAGTCTACGAGCAGTACTTC
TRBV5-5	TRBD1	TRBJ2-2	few	CASSKQGAGNTGELFF	TGTGCCAGCAGCAAGCAGGGGGCGGGGAACACCGGGGAGCTGTTTTTT
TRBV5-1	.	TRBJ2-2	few	CASKDWTNTGELFF	TGCGCCAGCAAGGATTGGACAAACACCGGGGAGCTGTTTTTT
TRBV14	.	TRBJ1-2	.	CASSQGAWYGYTF	TGTGCCAGCAGCCAAGGGGCCTGGTATGGCTACACCTTC
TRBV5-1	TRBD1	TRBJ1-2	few	CASSLGAGGNGYTF	TGCGCCAGCAGCTTGGGGGCAGGGGGCAATGGCTACACCTTC
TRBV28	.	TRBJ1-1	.	CANGHRPSEAFF	TGTGCCAACGGGCATAGGCCGTCTGAGGCTTTCTTT
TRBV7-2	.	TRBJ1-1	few	CASSFVRLNTEAFF	TGTGCCAGCAGCTTTGTCCGTCTGAACACTGAAGCTTTCTTT
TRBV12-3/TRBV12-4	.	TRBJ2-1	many	CASSPAGLRNEQFF	TGTGCCAGCAGTCCCGCGGGACTCCGCAATGAGCAGTTCTTC
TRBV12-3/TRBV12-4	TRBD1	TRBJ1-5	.	CASRTGDSNQPQHF	TGTGCCAGCAGGACAGGGGATAGCAATCAGCCCCAGCATTTT
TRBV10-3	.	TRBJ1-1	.	CAISEGRQDTEAFF	TGTGCCATCAGTGAAGGGCGGCAGGACACTGAAGCTTTCTTT
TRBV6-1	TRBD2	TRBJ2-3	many	CASSLRRRGRATDTQYF	TGTGCCAGCAGCCTACGACGGCGCGGGAGGGCGACAGATACGCAGTATTTT
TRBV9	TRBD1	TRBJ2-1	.	CASSVTMFRDSSYNEQFF	TGTGCCAGCAGCGTAACTATGTTCCGGGACAGCTCCTACAATGAGCAGTTCTTC
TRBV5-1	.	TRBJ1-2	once	CASSFFRHIQGPHSYGYTF	TGCGCCAGCAGCTTTTTTAGGCACATCCAGGGTCCCCACTCCTATGGCTACACCTTC
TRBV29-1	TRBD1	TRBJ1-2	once	CSATTGTGGSNYGYTF	TGCAGCGCAACGACCGGGACAGGGGGCTCCAACTATGGCTACACCTTC
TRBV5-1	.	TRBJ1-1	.	CASSFGWLNTEAFF	TGCGCCAGCAGCTTTGGGTGGTTAAACACTGAAGCTTTCTTT
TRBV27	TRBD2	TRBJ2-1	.	CASSLRLAGYRNEQFF	TGTGCCAGCAGTCTCCGACTAGCGGGGTACCGGAATGAGCAGTTCTTC
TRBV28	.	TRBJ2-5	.	CASSLYREREAQYF	TGTGCCAGCAGTTTATACAGGGAAAGAGAGGCCCAGTACTTC
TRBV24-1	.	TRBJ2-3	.	CATSEHLAPDTQYF	TGTGCCACCAGTGAGCATCTAGCACCAGATACGCAGTATTTT
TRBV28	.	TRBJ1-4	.	CASNPRTDGTNEKLFF	TGTGCCAGCAACCCACGGACAGACGGAACTAATGAAAAACTGTTTTTT
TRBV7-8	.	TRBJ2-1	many	CASSPSTNPVYNEQFF	TGTGCCAGCAGCCCGAGCACCAATCCTGTTTACAATGAGCAGTTCTTC
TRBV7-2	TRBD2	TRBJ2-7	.	CASSLRPSGSSYEQYF	TGTGCCAGCAGCTTAAGGCCTAGCGGGAGTTCCTACGAGCAGTACTTC
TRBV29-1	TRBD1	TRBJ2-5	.	CSASSRGQGVETQYF	TGCAGCGCCAGCAGCCGAGGACAGGGGGTTGAGACCCAGTACTTC
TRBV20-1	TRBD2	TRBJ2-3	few	CRASPTSGGQYF	TGCAGGGCTAGTCCGACTAGCGGGGGGCAGTATTTT